A single sample is the source of the 14 T cell receptor beta chains below, sequenced in a study of T cell responses to AZD1222 COVID-19 vaccine. Here immunoSEQ multiplex PCR was the method, and the copy in TCRdb shows in-frame clones only, minus some. The data show over 120,000 clones, over 85% seen once. Sequencing used peripheral blood, obtained on day 0 of AZD1222 vaccination. Every receptor here comes from an adult in good health.

This clone has only one observation. The chain combines TRBV2 with TRBJ1-6, with 10 nucleotides matching TRBD1. Germline V lookup: CDR1 SNHLY, CDR2 FYNNEI. The V segment lost 4 bases and the J segment 9 bases; nucleotides outside the gene matches: 6. This CDR3 contains 15 residues. The CDR3 region is CASSALDRGSSPLHF. The CDR3 DNA reads TGTGCCAGCAGTGCTCTGGACAGGGGGAGTTCACCCCTCCACTTT.

The rearrangement joins TRBV12-3 or TRBV12-4 to TRBJ1-6; D perhaps matches TRBD1 (5 bases). V lost 5 bases and J 9 bases, leaving 11 bases between the germline ends. The CDR3 totals 13 residues. CDR3 DNA: TGTGCCAGCAGTCCCCCTGGGGGTTCACCCCTCCACTTT. Amino acids: CASSPPGGSPLHF.

This chain links TRBV2 with TRBJ2-7; D gene uncertain. CDR3 length equals 12 residues. Germline CDR1 is SNHLY and CDR2 is FYNNEI. The germline V and J ends were trimmed by 5 bases and 4 bases, with 9 bases remaining between them. CDR3 residues: CASSRSNYEQYF. CDR3 coding DNA: TGTGCCAGCAGTCGGTCCAATTACGAGCAGTACTTC. Full variable domain (remainder filled in from reference TRBV2 and TRBJ2-7): EPEVTQTPSHQVTQMGQEVILRCVPISNHLYFYWYRQILGQKVEFLVSFYNNEISEKSEIFDDQFSVERPDGSNFTLKIRSTKLEDSAMYFCASSRSNYEQYFGPGTRLTVT.

This sequence joins TRBV3-1 (or the pseudogene TRBV3-2) and TRBJ2-3; D remains unclear. Germline assignment: CDR1 LGHDT and CDR2 YNNKEL (reference sequence). The CDR3 sequence is 16 residues long. Trimming took off 1 base at V and 4 bases at J, with 15 bases between the two ends. DNA for the CDR3: TGTGCCAGCAGCCAAGCGTCCGGGTTTCTCGCAGATACGCAGTATTTT. Protein sequence: CASSQASGFLADTQYF.

V gene TRBV7-9 combines with J gene TRBJ2-7; a possible D gene is TRBD2 (6 bases). CDR1 and CDR2 from the germline V gene are SEHNR and FQNEAQ (reference sequence). The CDR3 loop spans 11 amino acids. Trimming pared 3 bases from V and 7 bases from J, leaving 7 bases between. As DNA, the CDR3 is TGTGCCAGCAGCTTTAGCGGTGAGCAGTACTTC. Its protein is CASSFSGEQYF.

The chain carries TRBV9 and TRBJ1-5; weak D call: TRBD1 (5 bases). This CDR3 comprises 15 residues. Trimming removed 0 bases from V and 3 bases from J, with 10 bases in between. CDR1 is SGDLS, CDR2 YYNGEE, per germline. CDR3 sequence: CASSVADTFNQPQHF. The CDR3 DNA reads TGTGCCAGCAGCGTAGCGGACACATTCAATCAGCCCCAGCATTTT.

The gene calls are TRBV7-9 and TRBJ2-3, with 9 positions matching TRBD2. The germline CDR1 and CDR2 sequences are SEHNR and FQNEAQ (reference sequence). CDR3 length: 17 residues. J gave up 12 bases and V 0 bases, and 16 bases lay outside the gene matches. CDR3 in amino acids: CASSLAISGLAGYDQYF. CDR3 nucleotide sequence: TGTGCCAGCAGCTTAGCGATATCTGGGCTAGCGGGATATGATCAGTATTTT.

This clone was detected once. The J gene is TRBJ2-3, the V gene TRBV5-4; TRBD2 agrees at 7 bases. The germline V gene encodes CDR1 SGHNT and CDR2 YYREEE (reference sequence). V was pared by 0 bases and J by 2 bases, with 15 bases of the junction left unmatched. The CDR3 contains 19 residues. The CDR3 nucleotides are TGTGCCAGCAGCTTGGTAATGTTTTTGGCTAGCGGAGACACAGATACGCAGTATTTT. Protein: CASSLVMFLASGDTDTQYF.

The chain has TRBV13 and TRBJ2-1; 9 positions agree with TRBD2. J was trimmed by 10 bases and V by 1 base; bases with no gene match: 5. The CDR3 contains 14 residues. The V gene's germline CDR1 is PRHDT and CDR2 FYEKMQ (reference sequence). The DNA for the CDR3 is TGTGCCAGCAGCTTAGTAGCGGGAGCCGGCGAGCAGTTCTTC. This translates into CASSLVAGAGEQFF.

The chain combines TRBV10-2 with TRBJ1-2, with TRBD1 identical over 7 bases. Germline V gives CDR1 WSHSY, CDR2 SAAADI. Unmatched junction bases numbered 9, after V lost 6 bases and J lost 8 bases. CDR3 length: 13 residues. The CDR3 sequence is CASSQGQAYGYTF. The CDR3 nucleotides are TGCGCCAGCAGCCAAGGACAGGCTTACGGCTACACCTTC.

The J gene is TRBJ2-1, the V gene TRBV7-3, with 8 bases that match TRBD2. Germline CDR1 reads SGHTA; CDR2 reads FQGTGA. The CDR3 has 16 residues. V dropped 5 bases and J dropped 1; count of bases not matched to a gene: 7. CDR3 amino acids: CASSPSSGRSYNEQFF. The CDR3 DNA reads TGTGCCAGCAGCCCCTCGAGCGGGAGATCCTACAATGAGCAGTTCTTC.

CDR3 protein: CASSYRAGETQYF. DNA of the CDR3: TGCGCCAGCAGCTACAGGGCAGGGGAGACCCAGTACTTC. The rearrangement joins TRBV5-1 to TRBJ2-5, with D perhaps matching TRBD1 (6 bases). CDR1 and CDR2 (germline): SGHRS, YFSETQ. The V gene lost 3 bases and the J gene lost 5 bases, with 11 bases spanning the gap. This CDR3 spans 13 amino acids.

This clone was seen just once. The chain combines TRBV5-1 with TRBJ1-1, with TRBD1 identical over 10 bases. CDR1 and CDR2 (germline): SGHRS, YFSETQ. The CDR3 spans 16 residues. After removal of 4 bases from V and 6 bases from J, the junction contained 12 bases not matched to a gene. CDR3 sequence reads: CASSTDRGRIHAEAFF. In DNA form, the CDR3 reads TGCGCCAGCAGCACTGACAGGGGGCGGATTCACGCTGAAGCTTTCTTT. The variable domain in full, completed from reference TRBV5-1 and TRBJ1-1, reads KAGVTQTPRYLIKTRGQQVTLSCSPISGHRSVSWYQQTPGQGLQFLFEYFSETQRNKGNFPGRFSGRQFSNSRSEMNVSTLELGDSALYLCASSTDRGRIHAEAFFGQGTRLTVV.

This chain connects TRBV18 to TRBJ2-7; possible D gene TRBD1, 5 bases. Germline loops: CDR1 KGHSH, CDR2 LQKENI. There are 13 residues in the CDR3. Trimming cost V 0 bases and J 3 bases, with 6 bases left between them. The CDR3 DNA reads TGTGCCAGCTCACCACCAGGGGACTACGAGCAGTACTTC. It is translated as CASSPPGDYEQYF.